The 4 T cell receptor beta chains below were found in one sample sequenced in a study of T-cell memory formation after mild COVID-19 (dated by TCRdb to the early 2020s). The library relied on 5' RACE. Sequenced on an Illumina NovaSeq 6000. TCRdb reran the public reads through fastp at Q25 and MiXCR, keeping productive beta chains. CDR3 protein duplicates are merged, each entry listing the most common genes and DNA. For this sample there are around 250,000 distinct CDR3 sequences; approximately 15% appear just once. 22% of the sample rests with the top ten. The source material was PBMCs or a T cell subset sorted from them (not recorded which). These receptor sequences come from a man aged 18-30 years who had mild COVID-19 (a few samples of this study predate the infection). The sample titles of this study are shuffled in the database, so cell type and time point are left out; the donor was told from shared clones.

This clonotype was observed a handful of times. The chain combines TRBV4-3 with TRBJ1-3, with 7 bases matching TRBD1. This CDR3 has 15 amino acids. Germline CDR1 and CDR2: LGHNA and YSLEER. The V and J ends lost 4 bases and 0 bases, in that order; junction bases with no gene match: 3. This CDR3 is CASSPTGSSGNTIYF. The CDR3 DNA reads as TGCGCCAGCAGCCCGACAGGGAGCTCTGGAAACACCATATATTTT.

This clonotype was recorded at least ten times. V and J are TRBV11-2 and TRBJ2-4; 11 bases fit TRBD2. This CDR3 region has 17 residues. Losses at the gene ends were 2 bases for V and 0 bases for J; bases not matched to a gene: 3. The germline gives CDR1 SGHAT, CDR2 FQNNGV. The CDR3 here is CASSLRGLAVAKNIQYF. The CDR3 DNA is TGTGCCAGCAGCTTAAGGGGACTAGCGGTAGCCAAAAACATTCAGTACTTC.

The chain combines TRBV9 with TRBJ1-5; 9 bases are shared with TRBD1. The CDR3 contains 14 residues. Germline V CDR1 and CDR2: SGDLS, YYNGEE. The V and J ends lost 3 bases and 6 bases, in that order; junction bases with no gene match: 4. CDR3: CASSEGQGSQPQHF. As DNA, the CDR3 is TGTGCCAGCAGCGAGGGACAGGGTAGTCAGCCCCAGCATTTT.

The chain joins TRBV15 to TRBJ1-2; D uncertain. V lost 1 base and J lost 8, with 14 bases in between. The CDR3 length is 14 residues. Germline V lookup: CDR1 LNHNV, CDR2 YYDKDF (reference sequence). CDR3 nucleotide sequence: TGTGCCACCAGCAGAGCCGAAATAGGTGGAGGCTACACCTTC. It encodes CATSRAEIGGGYTF.